The T cell receptor beta chain described here comes from a study of cytomegalovirus exposure and HLA in healthy donors. Findings and caveats of the study: Analysis performed later found 16,951 TCR beta sequences associated with HLA alleles at 0.05 false discovery rate. Previous analysis showed most TCR beta V segments were productive about 87% or about 30% of the time.

The primer mix had 60 Vbeta and 13 Jbeta primers. Assay used: immunoSEQ multiplex PCR; TCRdb lists only in-frame clones, some missing. The sample includes approximately 170,000 clones, 60% to 80% seen only once; the top ten take less than 5%. About this clone: The antigen remains unidentified.

This clonotype originated in a male donor in good health and CMV-seronegative. Material: PBMCs.

The CDR3 reads CASSLAGSGGGYTF. The CDR3 nucleotides are TGCGCCAGCAGCTTGGCCGGGTCAGGGGGAGGCTACACCTTC. The chain couples TRBV5-1 to TRBJ1-2, with 7 bases that match TRBD1. Germline trimming cut 0 bases from V and 8 bases from J; bases unmatched to any gene: 7. This CDR3 is 14 amino acids long. Per germline, CDR1 SGHRS and CDR2 YFSETQ. Supplemented by reference TRBV5-1 and TRBJ1-2, the full variable domain reads KAGVTQTPRYLIKTRGQQVTLSCSPISGHRSVSWYQQTPGQGLQFLFEYFSETQRNKGNFPGRFSGRQFSNSRSEMNVSTLELGDSALYLCASSLAGSGGGYTFGSGTRLTVV.